This passage covers 17 T cell receptor beta chains from one sample sequenced in a study of blood T cell dynamics during melanoma immunotherapy. Generated by immunoSEQ multiplex PCR, the TCRdb table keeps only in-frame clones and is missing some. Of 9,100 or so clones in the sample, 65% to 90% were seen once. Stated time point: pre-treatment baseline. The sequencing here drew on blood, taken from a patient treated with checkpoint blockade. The receptor set was obtained from a human donor with melanoma.

The V gene is TRBV28, the J gene TRBJ1-5; perhaps TRBD1 as D (5 bases). The germline V gene encodes CDR1 MDHEN and CDR2 SYDVKM. Trimming shortened V by 8 bases and J by 4 bases, and 21 bases separated the two germline ends. The CDR3 loop spans 16 amino acids. CDR3 region: CASSLRVGGTNQPQHF. Written as DNA, the CDR3 is TGTGCCAGCTCCCTAAGAGTGGGGGGGACTAATCAGCCCCAGCATTTT.

The CDR3 loop is CASRGVRETQYF. Here the CDR3 DNA reads TGCGCCAGCAGAGGGGTACGAGAGACCCAGTACTTC. This chain joins TRBV10-1 and TRBJ2-5, with D possibly TRBD1 on 5 matching bases. The CDR3 sequence is 12 residues long. The V and J ends lost 6 bases and 4 bases respectively, with 9 bases between them. Germline lookup yields CDR1 WNHNN and CDR2 SYGVQD (reference sequence).

The sample holds one count of this clone. This chain connects TRBV6-5 to TRBJ1-2; D remains ambiguous. The CDR3 has 13 amino acids. Trimming stripped 5 bases from V and 4 bases from J, with 11 bases between. Per germline, CDR1 MNHEY and CDR2 SVGAGI. The CDR3 DNA follows: TGTGCCAGCAGTCCCGGGTCAACCTATGGCTACACCTTC. It codes for CASSPGSTYGYTF.

The V gene is TRBV27, the J gene TRBJ1-2, with a tentative D call TRBD1 (5 bases). Trimming took off 0 bases at V and 8 bases at J, with 13 bases between the two ends. From germline, CDR1 is MNHEY and CDR2 SMNVEV (reference sequence). This CDR3 comprises 14 residues. CDR3 nucleotide sequence: TGTGCCAGCAGTTTATCGGGGGATATGAGAGGCTACACCTTC. Residues: CASSLSGDMRGYTF.

This clone appeared a few times. The genes are TRBV5-1 and TRBJ2-5; no reliable D call. The CDR3 spans 16 residues. Germline V lookup: CDR1 SGHRS, CDR2 YFSETQ. V lost 0 bases, J lost 1 base, and 13 bases lay in between. The CDR3 loop is CASSLGLINIQETQYF. Written as DNA, the CDR3 is TGCGCCAGCAGCTTGGGACTGATAAACATCCAAGAGACCCAGTACTTC.

The J gene is TRBJ2-1, the V gene TRBV19, with a possible D match to TRBD1 (6 bases). V lost 5 bases and J 5 bases, leaving 19 bases between the germline ends. This CDR3 has 16 amino acids. Germline V gives CDR1 LNHDA, CDR2 SQIVND (reference sequence). The CDR3 is CASSARGGLGDNEQFF. CDR3 in DNA: TGTGCCAGTAGTGCCCGTGGGGGCTTGGGGGACAATGAGCAGTTCTTC.

The chain recombines TRBV5-1 with TRBJ1-5; maybe TRBD1 (5 bases). The CDR3 spans 16 residues. Trimming left V 0 bases short and J 3 bases short, with 13 bases between. The germline V gene has CDR1 SGHRS and CDR2 YFSETQ. The chain's CDR3 is CASSLEGRQANQPQHF. The CDR3 nucleotides read TGCGCCAGCAGCTTGGAGGGGCGGCAGGCCAATCAGCCCCAGCATTTT.

This clone appeared a few times. The J gene is TRBJ1-6, the V gene TRBV5-1; 9 bases match TRBD1. Trimming took 4 bases from V and 1 from J; bases not matched to a gene: 3. The germline V gene encodes CDR1 SGHRS and CDR2 YFSETQ. The CDR3 is 16 amino acids. The CDR3 coding sequence is TGCGCCAGCAGCCAACAGGGGGCATCCTATAATTCACCCCTCCACTTT. It yields the protein CASSQQGASYNSPLHF.

The chain recombines TRBV15 with TRBJ2-2; TRBD2 is a possible D gene (5 bases). Germline V CDR1 and CDR2: LNHNV, YYDKDF (reference sequence). Trimming pared 0 bases from V and 5 bases from J, leaving 7 bases between. This CDR3 spans 14 amino acids. CDR3 DNA sequence: TGTGCCACCAGCAGAGATCGGGGTACCGGGGAGCTGTTTTTT. Amino acids: CATSRDRGTGELFF.

The CDR3: CASSLAVGGASQETQYF. CDR3 in DNA: TGTGCCAGCAGCTTGGCCGTCGGGGGGGCCTCCCAAGAGACCCAGTACTTC. This rearrangement joins TRBV5-5 to TRBJ2-5, with 8 bases that match TRBD2. The CDR3 totals 17 residues. V shed 0 bases and J 1 base; nucleotides not matched to a gene: 8. CDR1 is SGHKS, CDR2 YYEKEE, per germline (reference sequence).

The chain links TRBV30 to TRBJ2-7, with D perhaps TRBD2 (6 bases). Trimming cost V 2 bases and J 3 bases, with 20 bases left between them. The germline V gene encodes CDR1 GTSNPN and CDR2 SVGIG (reference sequence). CDR3 length equals 16 residues. The CDR3 spells CAWSTLSVRGFYEQYF. For the CDR3, the DNA is TGTGCCTGGAGTACTTTATCTGTTCGGGGGTTCTACGAGCAGTACTTC.

V and J are TRBV5-1 and TRBJ1-4; 8 nucleotides line up with TRBD1. The junction had 7 bases not matched to a gene; V was cut back by 4 bases and J by 5 bases. The germline gives CDR1 SGHRS, CDR2 YFSETQ. The CDR3 is 15 amino acids. CDR3 in amino acids: CASSPLRGPNEKLFF. The CDR3 DNA reads TGCGCCAGCAGCCCGCTCAGGGGGCCGAATGAAAAACTGTTTTTT. The full variable domain, its missing parts supplied by reference TRBV5-1 and TRBJ1-4, is KAGVTQTPRYLIKTRGQQVTLSCSPISGHRSVSWYQQTPGQGLQFLFEYFSETQRNKGNFPGRFSGRQFSNSRSEMNVSTLELGDSALYLCASSPLRGPNEKLFFGSGTQLSVL.

V gene TRBV5-1 combines with J gene TRBJ1-1; no definite D call. The CDR3 sequence is 13 residues long. CDR1 is SGHRS and CDR2 is YFSETQ in the germline V gene. Trimming shortened V by 0 bases and J by 6 bases, and 9 bases separated the two germline ends. CDR3 region: CASSLDGVPEAFF. CDR3 in DNA: TGCGCCAGCAGCTTGGACGGGGTCCCTGAAGCTTTCTTT.

J is TRBJ1-5 and V is TRBV10-3; D is unresolved. Germline V CDR1 and CDR2: ENHRY, SYGVKD. The CDR3 sequence is 13 residues long. V was trimmed by 6 bases and J by 7 bases, leaving 13 bases between them. CDR3 DNA sequence: TGTGCCATCAGGGAGGGTGTAGGGCAGCCCCAGCATTTT. This encodes CAIREGVGQPQHF.

This chain joins TRBV6-1 and TRBJ2-3; TRBD2 is a possible D gene (5 bases). The CDR3 sequence is 13 residues long. V lost 1 base, J lost 8 bases, and 10 bases lay in between. The V gene's germline CDR1 is MNHNS and CDR2 SASEGT. Written as DNA, the CDR3 is TGTGCCAGCAGTGAAGGGGAGTCAGGTACGCAGTATTTT. Protein: CASSEGESGTQYF.

This clone has only one observation. The chain is built from TRBV5-1 and TRBJ1-1; 7 bases fit TRBD1. The CDR3 has 16 residues. The V gene end was trimmed by 0 bases and the J gene end by 4 bases; junction bases not matched to a gene: 9. Per germline, CDR1 SGHRS and CDR2 YFSETQ. The CDR3, as DNA: TGCGCCAGCAGCTTGGAGCAGGGGGTGGTGGCCACTGAAGCTTTCTTT. It translates to CASSLEQGVVATEAFF. The full variable domain, in which reference TRBV5-1 and TRBJ1-1 provide the parts outside the CDR3, is KAGVTQTPRYLIKTRGQQVTLSCSPISGHRSVSWYQQTPGQGLQFLFEYFSETQRNKGNFPGRFSGRQFSNSRSEMNVSTLELGDSALYLCASSLEQGVVATEAFFGQGTRLTVV.

V and J are TRBV19 and TRBJ2-1; possible D gene TRBD2, 6 bases. The CDR3 consists of 13 residues. V was cut by 5 bases and J by 7 bases, with 12 bases left in between. Germline CDR1 and CDR2: LNHDA and SQIVND (reference sequence). The CDR3, as DNA: TGTGCCAGTAGTCGACGGGAGATTAATGAGCAGTTCTTC. Protein: CASSRREINEQFF.